This TCR beta chain comes out of a study of T-cell reconstitution after alpha-beta-depleted transplantation in children. CDR3 size: 13 residues. V trimming: 3 bases; J trimming: 7 bases; junction bases outside the gene matches: 6. Germline values: CDR1 DFQATT, CDR2 SNEGSKA (reference sequence). This clonotype was picked up many times. Preparation of the TCRbeta library used unique molecular identifiers. Via MiXCR, TCRdb re-called the PCR reads, giving one row per CDR3 protein. The table includes around 200,000 distinct CDR3 sequences, about a tenth detected once. The source material was PBMCs, sampled before TCRalphabeta/CD19-depleted stem cell transplant. The chain recombines TRBV20-1 with TRBJ2-1; 7 positions match TRBD2. The TCR sequence derives from a child under two years old with acute myeloid leukemia, due to receive a stem cell transplant. CDR3 in amino acids: CSARPGLRNEQFF. DNA for the CDR3: TGCAGTGCTAGGCCGGGACTAAGGAATGAGCAGTTCTTC.